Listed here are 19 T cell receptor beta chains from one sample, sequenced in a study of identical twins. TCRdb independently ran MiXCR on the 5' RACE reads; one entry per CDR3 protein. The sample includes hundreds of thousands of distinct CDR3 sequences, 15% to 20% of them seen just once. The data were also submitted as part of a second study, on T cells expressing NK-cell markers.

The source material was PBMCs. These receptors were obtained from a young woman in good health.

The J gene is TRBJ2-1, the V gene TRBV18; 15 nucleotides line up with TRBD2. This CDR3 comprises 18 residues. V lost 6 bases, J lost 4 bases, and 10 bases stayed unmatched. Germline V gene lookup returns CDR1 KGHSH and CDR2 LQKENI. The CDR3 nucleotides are TGTGCCAGCTCGGCGATCTTCGGACTAGCGGGAGGGTACAATGAGCAGTTCTTC. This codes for CASSAIFGLAGGYNEQFF.

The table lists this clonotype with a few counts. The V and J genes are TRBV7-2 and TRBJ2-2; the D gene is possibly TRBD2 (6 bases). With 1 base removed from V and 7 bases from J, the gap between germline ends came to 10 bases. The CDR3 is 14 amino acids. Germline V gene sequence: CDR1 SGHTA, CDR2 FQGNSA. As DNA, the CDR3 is TGTGCCAGCAGCTTAGACTCCGGGGGCGGGGAGCTGTTTTTT. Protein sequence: CASSLDSGGGELFF.

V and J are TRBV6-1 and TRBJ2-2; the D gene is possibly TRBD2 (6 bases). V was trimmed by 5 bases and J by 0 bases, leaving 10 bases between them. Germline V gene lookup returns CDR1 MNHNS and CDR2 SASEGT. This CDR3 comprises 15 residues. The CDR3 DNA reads TGTGCCAGCAGTCCTAGCGTGACGAACACCGGGGAGCTGTTTTTT. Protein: CASSPSVTNTGELFF.

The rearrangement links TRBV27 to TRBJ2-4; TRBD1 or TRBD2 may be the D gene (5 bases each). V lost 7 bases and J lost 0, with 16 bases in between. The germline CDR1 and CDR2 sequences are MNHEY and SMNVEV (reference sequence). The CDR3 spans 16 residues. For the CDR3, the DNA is TGTGCCAGCATGGACCGTGAGGGGCTAGCCAAAAACATTCAGTACTTC. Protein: CASMDREGLAKNIQYF.

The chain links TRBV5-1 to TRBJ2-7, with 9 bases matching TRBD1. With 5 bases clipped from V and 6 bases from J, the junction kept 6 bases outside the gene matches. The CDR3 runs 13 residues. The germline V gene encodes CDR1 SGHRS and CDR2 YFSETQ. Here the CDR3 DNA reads TGCGCCAGCAGACTGGGACAGGGAGGCGAGCAGTACTTC. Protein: CASRLGQGGEQYF.

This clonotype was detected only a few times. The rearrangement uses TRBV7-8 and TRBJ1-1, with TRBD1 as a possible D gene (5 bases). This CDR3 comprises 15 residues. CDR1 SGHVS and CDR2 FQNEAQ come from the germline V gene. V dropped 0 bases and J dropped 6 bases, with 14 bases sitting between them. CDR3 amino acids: CASSLARDRDAEAFF. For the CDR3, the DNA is TGTGCCAGCAGCTTAGCTAGGGACCGCGATGCTGAAGCTTTCTTT.

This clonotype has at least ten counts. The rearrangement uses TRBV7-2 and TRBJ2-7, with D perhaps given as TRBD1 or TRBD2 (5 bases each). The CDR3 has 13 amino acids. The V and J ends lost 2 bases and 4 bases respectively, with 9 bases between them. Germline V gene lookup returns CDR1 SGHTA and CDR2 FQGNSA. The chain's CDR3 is CASSLLGEYEQYF. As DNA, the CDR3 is TGTGCCAGCAGCTTACTAGGGGAGTACGAGCAGTACTTC.

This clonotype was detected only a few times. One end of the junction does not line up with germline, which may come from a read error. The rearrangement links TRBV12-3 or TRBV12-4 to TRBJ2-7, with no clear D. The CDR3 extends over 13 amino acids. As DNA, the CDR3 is TGTGCCAGCAGTTTAGCGCGCCGAGGCACGCCAAAGTTC. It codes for CASSLARRGTPKF.

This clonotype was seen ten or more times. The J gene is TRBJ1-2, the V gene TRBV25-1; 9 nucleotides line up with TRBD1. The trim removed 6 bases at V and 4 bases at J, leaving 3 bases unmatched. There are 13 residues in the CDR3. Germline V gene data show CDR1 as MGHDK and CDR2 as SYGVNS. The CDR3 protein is CASSTGGVYGYTF. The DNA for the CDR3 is TGTGCCAGCAGCACAGGGGGCGTCTATGGCTACACCTTC.

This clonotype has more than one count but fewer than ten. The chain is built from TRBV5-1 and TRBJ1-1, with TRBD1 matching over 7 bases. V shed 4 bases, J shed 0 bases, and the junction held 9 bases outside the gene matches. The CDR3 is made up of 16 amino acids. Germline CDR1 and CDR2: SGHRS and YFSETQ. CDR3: CASSTGQTIMNTEAFF. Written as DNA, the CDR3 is TGCGCCAGCAGCACGGGACAGACAATCATGAACACTGAAGCTTTCTTT.

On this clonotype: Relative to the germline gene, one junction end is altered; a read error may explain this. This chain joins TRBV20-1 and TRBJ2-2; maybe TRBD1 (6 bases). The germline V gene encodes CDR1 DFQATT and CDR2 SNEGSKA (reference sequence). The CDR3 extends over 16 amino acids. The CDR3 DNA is TGCTGTGCTAGAGATGAACGGACAGAGCTGTCCGGGGAGCTGTTTTTT. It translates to CCARDERTELSGELFF.

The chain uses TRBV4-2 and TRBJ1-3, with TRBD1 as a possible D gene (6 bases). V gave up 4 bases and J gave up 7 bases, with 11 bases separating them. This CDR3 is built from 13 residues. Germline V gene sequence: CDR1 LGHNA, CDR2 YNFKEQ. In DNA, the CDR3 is TGTGCCAGCAGCCCTAGACAGGTCAACACCATATATTTT. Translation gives CASSPRQVNTIYF.

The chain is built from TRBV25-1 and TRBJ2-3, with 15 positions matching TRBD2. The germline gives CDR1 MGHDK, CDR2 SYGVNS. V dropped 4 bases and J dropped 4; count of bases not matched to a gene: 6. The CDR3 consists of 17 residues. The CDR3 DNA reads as TGTGCCAGCAGTGCCGGACTAGCGGGAGGGGTTCCAGATACGCAGTATTTT. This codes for CASSAGLAGGVPDTQYF.

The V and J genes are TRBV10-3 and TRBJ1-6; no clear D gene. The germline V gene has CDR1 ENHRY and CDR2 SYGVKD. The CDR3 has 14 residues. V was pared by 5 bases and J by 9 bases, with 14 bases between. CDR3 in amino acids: CAISSGPTGSPLHF. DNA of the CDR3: TGTGCCATCAGTTCCGGACCCACCGGTTCACCCCTCCACTTT.

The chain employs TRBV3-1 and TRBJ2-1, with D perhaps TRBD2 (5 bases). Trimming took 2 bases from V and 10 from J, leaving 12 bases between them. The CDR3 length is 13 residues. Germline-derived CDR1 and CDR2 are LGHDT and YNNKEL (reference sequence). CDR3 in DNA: TGTGCCAGCAGCCAAACCAAGTCGGGGGAGCAGTTCTTC. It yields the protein CASSQTKSGEQFF.

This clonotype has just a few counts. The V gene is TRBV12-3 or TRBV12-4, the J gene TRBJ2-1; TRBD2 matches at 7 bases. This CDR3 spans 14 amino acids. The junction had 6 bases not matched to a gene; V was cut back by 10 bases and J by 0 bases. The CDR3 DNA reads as TGTGCCACACAACGGGGGGACTCCTACAATGAGCAGTTCTTC. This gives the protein CATQRGDSYNEQFF.

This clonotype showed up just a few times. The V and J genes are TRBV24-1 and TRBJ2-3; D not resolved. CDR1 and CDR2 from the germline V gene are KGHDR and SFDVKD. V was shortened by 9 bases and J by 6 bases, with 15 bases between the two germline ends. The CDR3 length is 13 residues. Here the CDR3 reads CATRQGSGDTQYF. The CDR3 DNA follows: TGTGCCACCCGTCAAGGATCCGGGGATACGCAGTATTTT.

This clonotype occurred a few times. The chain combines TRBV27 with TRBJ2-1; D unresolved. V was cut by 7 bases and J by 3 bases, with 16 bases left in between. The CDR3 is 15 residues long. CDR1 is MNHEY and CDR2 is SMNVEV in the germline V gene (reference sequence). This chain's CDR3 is CASTPPGQDYNEQFF. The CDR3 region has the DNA TGTGCCAGCACCCCCCCTGGGCAGGACTACAATGAGCAGTTCTTC.

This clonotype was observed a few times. CDR3 DNA sequence: TGTGCCAGCAGTTTTGGTGGAGCGGGAAGGCAAGAGACCCAGTACTTC. Its translation is CASSFGGAGRQETQYF. The J gene is TRBJ2-5, the V gene TRBV12-3 or TRBV12-4; 7 positions agree with TRBD2. V trimming: 3 bases; J trimming: 2 bases; junction bases outside the gene matches: 9. This CDR3 has 16 amino acids.